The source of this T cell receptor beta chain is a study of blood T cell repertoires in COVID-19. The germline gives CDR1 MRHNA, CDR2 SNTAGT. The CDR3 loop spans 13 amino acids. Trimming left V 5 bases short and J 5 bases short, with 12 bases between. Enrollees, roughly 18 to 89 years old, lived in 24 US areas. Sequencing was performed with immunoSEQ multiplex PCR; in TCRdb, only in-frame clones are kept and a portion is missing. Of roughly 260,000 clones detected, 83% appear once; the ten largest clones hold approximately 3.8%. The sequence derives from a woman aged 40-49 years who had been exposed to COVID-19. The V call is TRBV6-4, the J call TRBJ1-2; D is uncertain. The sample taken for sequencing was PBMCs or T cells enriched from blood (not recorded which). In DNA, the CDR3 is TGTGCCAGCAGTACTTTAACGGAGTATGGCTACACCTTC. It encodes CASSTLTEYGYTF.